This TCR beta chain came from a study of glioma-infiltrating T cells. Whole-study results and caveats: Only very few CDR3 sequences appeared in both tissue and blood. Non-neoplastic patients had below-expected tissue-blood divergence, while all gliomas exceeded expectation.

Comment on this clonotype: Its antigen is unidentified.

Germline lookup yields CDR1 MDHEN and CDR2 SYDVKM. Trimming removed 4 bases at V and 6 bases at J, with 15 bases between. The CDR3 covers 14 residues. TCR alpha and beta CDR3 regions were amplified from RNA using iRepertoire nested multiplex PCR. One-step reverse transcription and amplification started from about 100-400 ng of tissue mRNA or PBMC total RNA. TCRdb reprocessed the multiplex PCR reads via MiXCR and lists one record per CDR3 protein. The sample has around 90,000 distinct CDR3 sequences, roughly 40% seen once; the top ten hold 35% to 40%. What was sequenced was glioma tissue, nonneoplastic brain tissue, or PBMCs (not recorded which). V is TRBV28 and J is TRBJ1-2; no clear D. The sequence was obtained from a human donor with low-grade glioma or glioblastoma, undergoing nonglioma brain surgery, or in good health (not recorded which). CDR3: CASSSVRSSNGYTF. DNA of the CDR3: TGTGCCAGCAGTTCCGTCAGAAGTTCCAATGGCTACACCTTC.